The text below deals with one T cell receptor (beta chain). Its antigen is not identified. Sequencing used immunoSEQ multiplex PCR; TCRdb keeps in-frame clones, though not all of them. The table records tens of thousands of clones, over 90% of them present only once. The sample belongs to a study of human thymus T cells. Findings and caveats of the study: Thymic and blood repertoires appeared to carry a bias in their V and J gene usage.

Trimming cost V 4 bases and J 2 bases, with 15 bases left between them. Looked up from germline, CDR1 is SGHRS and CDR2 is YFSETQ. This CDR3 has 16 amino acids. Corrective surgery for congenital heart defects was being performed on the healthy Finnish infants who were the donors. This TCR was sampled from a girl under two years old with a congenital heart defect but otherwise immunologically healthy. Sequences were obtained from blood. V is TRBV5-1 and J is TRBJ1-4; tentatively, D is TRBD1 (6 bases). The CDR3 is CASSVGHFSTNEKLFF. CDR3 sequence (DNA): TGCGCCAGCAGCGTGGGACATTTCTCCACTAATGAAAAACTGTTTTTT.